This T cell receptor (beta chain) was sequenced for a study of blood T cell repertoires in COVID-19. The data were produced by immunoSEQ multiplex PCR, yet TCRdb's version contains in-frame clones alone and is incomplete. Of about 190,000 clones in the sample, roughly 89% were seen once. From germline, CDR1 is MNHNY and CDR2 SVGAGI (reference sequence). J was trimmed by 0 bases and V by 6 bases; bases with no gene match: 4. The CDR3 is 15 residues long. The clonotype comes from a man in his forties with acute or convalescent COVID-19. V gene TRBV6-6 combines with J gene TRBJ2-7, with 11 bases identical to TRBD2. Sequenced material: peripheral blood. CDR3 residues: CASRTTSGGSYEQYF. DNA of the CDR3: TGTGCCAGCAGGACCACTAGCGGGGGCTCCTACGAGCAGTACTTC.